The subject of this entry is one T cell receptor beta chain. These data come from a study of shared clonotypes between healthy human individuals. The method was immunoSEQ multiplex PCR; TCRdb's version includes in-frame clones alone and lacks a portion of them. Among approximately 2.3 million clones listed, approximately 95% were seen once. The CDR3 length is 11 residues. V was clipped by 7 bases and J by 5 bases, with 8 bases between them. The germline gives CDR1 MNHEY, CDR2 SVGAGI. The TCR comes from a young man in good health. Some clones in this sample may be carry-over from other donors' samples. J is TRBJ2-5 and V is TRBV6-5; the D gene is possibly TRBD2 (5 bases). Material: naive CD4+ T cells from PBMCs. Indicated subset: CD45RA+ positively selected. For the CDR3, the DNA is TGTGCCAGCACCACGGGGGAGACCCAGTACTTC. The encoded protein is CASTTGETQYF.